This T cell receptor (beta chain) originates from a study of T cells in localized non-small cell lung cancer. Whole-study findings and limits: Prolonged overall survival went with higher T cell density in the blood. The study found T cell clonality highest in uninvolved adjacent lung, above tumor.

Details on this clone: What it recognizes is unknown.

The repertoire was sequenced with immunoSEQ multiplex PCR; TCRdb's copy has only in-frame clones and lacks some. The profile shows approximately 40,000 clones, around 87% of them singletons. V lost 5 bases and J 4 bases, leaving 20 bases between the germline ends. Germline CDR1 reads SGHTA; CDR2 reads FQGNSA. CDR3 length equals 16 residues. Sequencing used peripheral blood, obtained before any cancer treatment. The clonotype comes from a man aged 35-75 years with stage I lung adenocarcinoma. This chain uses TRBV7-2 with TRBJ1-1; D is perhaps TRBD1 (5 bases). The CDR3 reads CASSPTPPGRGTEAFF. In nucleotides, the CDR3 is TGTGCCAGCAGCCCAACCCCCCCGGGACGGGGCACTGAAGCTTTCTTT.